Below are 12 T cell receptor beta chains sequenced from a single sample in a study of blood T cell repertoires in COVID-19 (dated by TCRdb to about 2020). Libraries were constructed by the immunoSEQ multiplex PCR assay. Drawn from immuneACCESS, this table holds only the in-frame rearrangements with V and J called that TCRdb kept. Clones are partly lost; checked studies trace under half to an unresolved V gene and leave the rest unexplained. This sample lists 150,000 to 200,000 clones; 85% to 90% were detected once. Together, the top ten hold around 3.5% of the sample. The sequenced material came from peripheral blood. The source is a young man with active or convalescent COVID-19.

In DNA form, the CDR3 reads TGTGCCAGCAGTGGTGGGGGGAGCGACGAGCAGTACTTC. It is translated as CASSGGGSDEQYF. V usage is TRBV25-1 and J usage is TRBJ2-7, with D maybe TRBD2 (6 bases). The CDR3 has 13 residues. V gave up 4 bases and J gave up 5 bases, with 12 bases separating them. Germline V gives CDR1 MGHDK, CDR2 SYGVNS.

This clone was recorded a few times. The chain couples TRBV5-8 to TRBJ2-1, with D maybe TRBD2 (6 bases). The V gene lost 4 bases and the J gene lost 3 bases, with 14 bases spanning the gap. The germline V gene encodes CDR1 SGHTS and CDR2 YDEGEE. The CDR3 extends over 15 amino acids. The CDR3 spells CASSLSGTGYNEQFF. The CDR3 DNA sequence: TGTGCCAGCAGCCTTTCCGGGACTGGCTACAATGAGCAGTTCTTC.

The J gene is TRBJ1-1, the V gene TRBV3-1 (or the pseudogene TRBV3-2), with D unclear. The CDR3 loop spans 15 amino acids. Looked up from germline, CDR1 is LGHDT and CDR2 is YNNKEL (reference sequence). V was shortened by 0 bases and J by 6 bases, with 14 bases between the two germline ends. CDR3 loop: CASSQDVYGRAEAFF. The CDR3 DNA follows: TGTGCCAGCAGCCAAGACGTGTACGGGAGGGCTGAAGCTTTCTTT.

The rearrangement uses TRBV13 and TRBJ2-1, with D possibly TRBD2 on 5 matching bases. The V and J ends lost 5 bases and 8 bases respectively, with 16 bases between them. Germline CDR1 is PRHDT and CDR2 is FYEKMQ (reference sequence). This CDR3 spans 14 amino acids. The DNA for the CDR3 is TGTGCCAGCAGCCTCCCCGGGGTCAGCTATGAGCAGTTCTTC. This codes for CASSLPGVSYEQFF.

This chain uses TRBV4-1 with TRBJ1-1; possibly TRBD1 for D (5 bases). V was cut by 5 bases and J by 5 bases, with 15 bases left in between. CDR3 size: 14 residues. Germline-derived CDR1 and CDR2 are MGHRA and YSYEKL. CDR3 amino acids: CASSAGLRGTEAFF. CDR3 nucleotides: TGCGCCAGCAGCGCAGGGTTAAGGGGAACTGAAGCTTTCTTT.

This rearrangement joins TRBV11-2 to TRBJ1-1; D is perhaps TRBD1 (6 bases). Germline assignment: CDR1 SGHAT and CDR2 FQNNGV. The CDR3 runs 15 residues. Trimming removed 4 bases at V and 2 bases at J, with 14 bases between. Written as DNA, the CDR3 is TGTGCCAGCAGCTCTTTGACAGGAGGCAACACTGAAGCTTTCTTT. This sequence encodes CASSSLTGGNTEAFF.

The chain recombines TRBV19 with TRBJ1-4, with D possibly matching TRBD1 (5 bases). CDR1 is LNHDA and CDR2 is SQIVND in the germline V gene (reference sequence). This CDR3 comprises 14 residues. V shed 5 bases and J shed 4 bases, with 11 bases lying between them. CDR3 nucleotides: TGTGCCAGTAGTGGCGGGGCCCTTAATGAAAAACTGTTTTTT. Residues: CASSGGALNEKLFF.

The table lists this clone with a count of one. CDR3 sequence (DNA): TGTGCCAGCAGCTTAGGGGCGTGGGAGACCCAGTACTTC. Translation: CASSLGAWETQYF. V and J are TRBV11-2 and TRBJ2-5; D is ambiguous. Trimming removed 1 base from V and 5 bases from J, with 8 bases in between. In germline, CDR1 is SGHAT, CDR2 FQNNGV. This CDR3 has 13 residues.

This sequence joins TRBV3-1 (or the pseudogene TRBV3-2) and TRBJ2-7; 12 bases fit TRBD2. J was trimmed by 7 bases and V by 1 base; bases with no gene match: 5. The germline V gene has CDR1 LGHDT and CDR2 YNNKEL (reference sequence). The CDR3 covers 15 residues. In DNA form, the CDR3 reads TGTGCCAGCAGCCAAGCACTAGCGGGAGGTGAGGAGCAGTACTTC. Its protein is CASSQALAGGEEQYF.

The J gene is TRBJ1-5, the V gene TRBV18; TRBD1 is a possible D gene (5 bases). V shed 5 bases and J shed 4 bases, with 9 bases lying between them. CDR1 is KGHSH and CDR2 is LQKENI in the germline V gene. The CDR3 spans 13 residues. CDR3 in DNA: TGTGCCAGCTCAGGGGGGAATAATCAGCCCCAGCATTTT. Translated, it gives CASSGGNNQPQHF.

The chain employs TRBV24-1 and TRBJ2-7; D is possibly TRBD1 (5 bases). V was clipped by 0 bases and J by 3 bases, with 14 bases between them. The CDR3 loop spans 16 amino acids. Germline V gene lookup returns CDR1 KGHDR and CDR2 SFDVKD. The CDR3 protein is CATSDLLSGHHYEQYF. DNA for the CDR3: TGTGCCACCAGTGATTTGCTTTCAGGGCACCACTACGAGCAGTACTTC.

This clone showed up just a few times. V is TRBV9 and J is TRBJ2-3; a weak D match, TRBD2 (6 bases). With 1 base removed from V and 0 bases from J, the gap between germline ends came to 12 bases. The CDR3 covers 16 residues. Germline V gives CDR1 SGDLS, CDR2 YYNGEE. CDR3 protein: CASSVSGETSTDTQYF. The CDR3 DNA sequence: TGTGCCAGCAGCGTATCGGGAGAGACTAGCACAGATACGCAGTATTTT.